This T cell receptor (beta chain) was captured in a study of beta chain features in type 1 diabetes. Points from the study as a whole: Type 1 diabetes patients had fewer VDJ junction insertions and more deletions. Whether TCRB rearrangement is influenced by HLA type was left unresolved in this analysis. A moderate, significant TCRB CDR3 shortening appeared in type 1 diabetes across four CD4+ subsets.

CDR3 length equals 14 residues. Germline CDR1 reads ENHRY; CDR2 reads SYGVKD. Trimming removed 3 bases at V and 2 bases at J, with 8 bases between. Note on this clone: Its antigen is still unknown.

The entirety of the isolated RNA underwent reverse transcription, so expressed TCRB transcripts were sequenced. Clones were read by immunoSEQ multiplex PCR, and TCRdb kept only the in-frame ones, dropping some. This repertoire shows some 60,000 clones, 59% found once; its top ten account for about 2.2%. Sorted CD4+ subsets: naive, central memory, regulatory, stem cell-like memory (CD45RO/CCR7/CD25/CD127/CD95/CD27 panel). The specimen was Tregs from blood. The origin of this receptor is a woman younger than 30 in good health. The V gene is TRBV10-3, the J gene TRBJ2-1, with D perhaps TRBD2 (6 bases). The CDR3 coding sequence is TGTGCCATCAGTGACCGGGGGACCTACAATGAGCAGTTCTTC. This sequence encodes CAISDRGTYNEQFF.